A single sample gave rise to the 18 T cell receptor beta chains below, sequenced in a study of low-dose radiotherapy and immunotherapy resistance in tumors. cDNA synthesis used a TRAV/TRBV-specific primer set for both chains. Using a constant-region primer together with a V-primer adapter, TCRs were subjected to roughly 20 PCR cycles of amplification. TCRdb itself ran the reads through MiXCR, one entry per CDR3 protein. The data show 64,000 or so distinct CDR3 sequences, approximately 26% seen once. Noted time point: before trial treatment. The source material was PBMCs, sampled before treatment. The receptors originated from a male donor with rectosigmoid adenocarcinoma.

This clonotype was counted at least ten times. The chain is built from TRBV13 and TRBJ2-2, with TRBD2 matching 8 bases. Germline V gives CDR1 PRHDT, CDR2 FYEKMQ (reference sequence). The CDR3 contains 15 residues. Unmatched junction bases numbered 6, after V lost 5 bases and J lost 4 bases. The CDR3 loop is CASSRIAGSTGELFF. The CDR3 DNA reads TGTGCCAGCAGCCGTATAGCGGGAAGCACCGGGGAGCTGTTTTTT.

The sample holds many counts of this clonotype. This rearrangement joins TRBV28 to TRBJ2-7; 7 bases are shared with TRBD2. The germline CDR1 and CDR2 sequences are MDHEN and SYDVKM. V dropped 2 bases and J dropped 4; count of bases not matched to a gene: 5. The CDR3 is 14 residues long. For the CDR3, the DNA is TGTGCCAGCAGTTTAGGCGGGAGTCGGTACGAGCAGTACTTC. Translating gives CASSLGGSRYEQYF.

This clonotype appeared many times. The CDR3 sequence is CASSTTSPFSGNTIYF. In nucleotides, the CDR3 is TGTGCCAGCAGCACCACTTCCCCGTTTTCTGGAAACACCATATATTTT. V and J are TRBV6-5 and TRBJ1-3; D is undetermined. Trimming took off 6 bases at V and 1 base at J, with 16 bases between the two ends. The CDR3 is 16 amino acids. CDR1 is MNHEY, CDR2 SVGAGI, per germline.

This chain connects TRBV29-1 to TRBJ1-1; the match to TRBD1 covers 7 bases. CDR1 SQVTM and CDR2 ANQGSEA come from the germline V gene. The CDR3 totals 12 residues. V gave up 7 bases and J gave up 5 bases; unmatched junction bases: 7. CDR3 bases: TGCAGCGCCGATCTACAGGGGACTGAAGCTTTCTTT. Amino acid sequence: CSADLQGTEAFF.

This clonotype was found a few times. The chain recombines TRBV19 with TRBJ1-5; the match to TRBD1 covers 7 bases. Trimming removed 6 bases from V and 4 bases from J; junction bases left unmatched: 3. The CDR3 is 13 amino acids. Germline V CDR1 and CDR2: LNHDA, SQIVND (reference sequence). CDR3 nucleotides: TGTGCCAGTAGAGGACAGGAGAATCAGCCCCAGCATTTT. Amino acids: CASRGQENQPQHF.

V gene TRBV3-1 combines with J gene TRBJ1-6; D is ambiguous. Germline assignment: CDR1 LGHDT and CDR2 YNNKEL (reference sequence). This CDR3 region has 15 residues. V lost 4 bases, J lost 5 bases, and 12 bases lay in between. The chain's CDR3 is CASSPSTGHNSPLHF. CDR3 DNA: TGTGCCAGCAGCCCCTCCACGGGTCATAATTCACCCCTCCACTTT.

About this clonotype itself: A far larger clone is one nucleotide away, so this likely arose from a read error. The rearrangement uses TRBV2 and TRBJ2-1; D possibly matches TRBD1 or TRBD2 (6 bases each). Germline values: CDR1 SNHLY, CDR2 FYNNEI. V lost 8 bases, J lost 10 bases, and 21 bases lay in between. The CDR3 totals 14 residues. The chain's CDR3 is CASSPVDGGYEQFF. CDR3 bases: TGTGCCAGCTCTCCTGTAGACGGGGGCTACGAGCAGTTCTTC.

The rearrangement uses TRBV28 and TRBJ2-1; 9 bases are a match to TRBD1. CDR3 length: 14 amino acids. Germline V lookup: CDR1 MDHEN, CDR2 SYDVKM. V lost 0 bases to trimming and J lost 6 bases; unmatched junction nucleotides: 0. The CDR3: CASSLWDRGNEQFF. CDR3 sequence (DNA): TGTGCCAGCAGTTTATGGGACAGGGGCAATGAGCAGTTCTTC.

About this clonotype itself: It differs at one base from a far larger clone, so likely a read error. The CDR3: CASSSGTGETQFF. CDR3 nucleotides: TGTGCCAGCAGCTCCGGGACGGGAGAGACCCAGTTCTTC. The rearrangement joins TRBV7-2 to TRBJ2-1; D perhaps matches TRBD2 (6 bases). The CDR3 contains 13 residues. V was shortened by 4 bases and J by 13 bases, with 17 bases between the two germline ends. Germline CDR1 and CDR2: SGHTA and FQGNSA.

Many counts were recorded for this clonotype. This rearrangement joins TRBV28 to TRBJ1-5; possibly TRBD1 for D (5 bases). This CDR3 contains 14 residues. V was cut by 6 bases and J by 0 bases, with 9 bases left in between. Germline V gene sequence: CDR1 MDHEN, CDR2 SYDVKM. The CDR3 sequence is CASRRGNSNQPQHF. The CDR3 coding sequence is TGTGCCAGCAGAAGGGGCAATAGCAATCAGCCCCAGCATTTT.

This rearrangement joins TRBV15 to TRBJ1-3; D might be TRBD1 (5 bases). CDR3 length: 14 residues. V was cut by 4 bases and J by 4 bases, with 11 bases left in between. The V gene's germline CDR1 is LNHNV and CDR2 YYDKDF (reference sequence). In DNA form, the CDR3 reads TGTGCCACCAGCACTAGGACAACCGGAAACACCATATATTTT. Amino acids: CATSTRTTGNTIYF.

This clonotype was observed many times. The V and J genes are TRBV20-1 and TRBJ2-5; D gene unclear. CDR1 is DFQATT and CDR2 is SNEGSKA in the germline V gene (reference sequence). Trimming removed 2 bases from V and 2 bases from J, with 12 bases in between. The CDR3 contains 14 residues. The CDR3 coding sequence is TGCAGTGCTAGAATCCGTATTCAACAAGAGACCCAGTACTTC. Its protein product is CSARIRIQQETQYF.

At least ten counts were recorded for this clonotype. The chain carries TRBV29-1 and TRBJ2-7, with a weak D call TRBD2 (6 bases). Germline lookup yields CDR1 SQVTM and CDR2 ANQGSEA. The V end was cut by 4 bases, the J end by 1 base, with 17 bases between. The CDR3 has 15 amino acids. CDR3 protein: CSVVHFRGRSYEQYF. CDR3 in DNA: TGCAGCGTTGTACACTTTCGGGGGAGATCCTACGAGCAGTACTTC.

The CDR3 reads CASSYGGAPSTEAFF. The CDR3 DNA sequence: TGTGCCAGCAGTTACGGGGGGGCGCCGAGCACTGAAGCTTTCTTT. The genes are TRBV6-2 or TRBV6-3 and TRBJ1-1; a possible D gene is TRBD1 (6 bases). V was clipped by 2 bases and J by 4 bases, with 14 bases between them. Per the germline V gene, CDR1 is MNHEY and CDR2 is SVGEGT. The CDR3 spans 15 residues.

This clonotype was observed a handful of times. V usage is TRBV5-6 and J usage is TRBJ2-7; the D gene is possibly TRBD1 (6 bases). This CDR3 is 15 amino acids long. Trimming pared 4 bases from V and 7 bases from J, leaving 21 bases between. Germline loops: CDR1 SGHDT, CDR2 YYEEEE. The CDR3 nucleotides read TGTGCCAGCAGCATTGGACTTGGTTGGGGGCGAGAGCAGTACTTC. This translates into CASSIGLGWGREQYF.

Concerning this clonotype itself: A far larger clone is just one base off, so this is likely a read error. This rearrangement joins TRBV28 to TRBJ2-7; D is undetermined. Between the trimmed V and J ends, which lost 3 bases and 7 bases, there was a span of 13 bases. The CDR3 has 13 residues. Looked up from germline, CDR1 is MDHEN and CDR2 is SYDVKM. CDR3 region: CASSLPGLNEQYF. CDR3 nucleotide sequence: TGTGCCAGCAGTTTGCCAGGTCTCAATGAGCAGTACTTC. The full variable domain, rest sourced from reference TRBV28 and TRBJ2-7, is DVKVTQSSRYLVKRTGEKVFLECVQDMDHENMFWYRQDPGLGLRLIYFSYDVKMKEKGDIPEGYSVSREKKERFSLILESASTNQTSMYLCASSLPGLNEQYFGPGTRLTVT.

On this clonotype itself: One base separates it from a far larger clone, so it is likely a read error. The chain is built from TRBV18 and TRBJ2-7; D ambiguous. Germline CDR1 is KGHSH and CDR2 is LQKENI. V shed 1 base and J shed 7 bases, with 8 bases lying between them. The CDR3 sequence is 12 residues long. The CDR3 DNA sequence: TGTGCCAGCTCACCACTGGCAAATGAGCAGTACTTC. Translating it yields CASSPLANEQYF.

There are many counts of this clonotype. The chain recombines TRBV6-2 or TRBV6-3 with TRBJ2-7; D possibly corresponds to TRBD2 (6 bases). Germline V gene data show CDR1 as MNHEY and CDR2 as SVGEGT. The CDR3 length is 15 residues. The V end was cut by 0 bases, the J end by 2 bases, with 11 bases between. DNA of the CDR3: TGTGCCAGCAGTTACTCGGGAGGTGGGACCTACGAGCAGTACTTC. This gives the protein CASSYSGGGTYEQYF.